This TCR beta chain was obtained from a study of T-cell memory formation after mild COVID-19 (dated by TCRdb to about 2021). The study in broad terms: TCR sequence clusters from the two donors were found to be largely donor specific. Longitudinal TCRalpha and TCRbeta repertoire sequencing tracked T-cell clones expanding and contracting after mild COVID-19 in a couple of donors. Two young, previously healthy adult volunteers made up the cohort, one male and one female. The investigation overall reported the following: The detection of some responding clones in pre-infection memory suggests that pre-existing cross-reactive memory T cells joined the SARS-CoV-2 response. SARS-CoV-2 specificity of the second-wave clones peaking on day 37 was not confirmed. Only two mild cases were covered in the study, and larger cohorts including severe cases with pre-infection samples were considered necessary. Clones contracting from day 15 to 85 had balanced CD4/CD8 phenotypes, while a second wave expanding from day 15 to 37 was biased towards CD4+. Contracting CD4+ clones turned up mainly in the CM and EM memory subsets, whereas EMRA was where CD8+ clones were enriched.

Ficoll-Paque density gradient centrifugation was the method used to isolate PBMCs. The sample was run on an Illumina NovaSeq 6000. TCRalpha and TCRbeta cDNA libraries were built by 5'RACE with constant-segment primers, adding sample barcodes and unique molecular identifiers. Trizol reagent was used to extract RNA from every sample. Library amplification was performed in two PCR steps, and a second sample barcode and Illumina TruSeq adapters were introduced in the second step. Sequencing of the libraries was done on an Illumina NovaSeq, producing 2 x 150 bp paired-end reads. The paper's processing steps were these. With migec v1.2.7, reads were demultiplexed and then collapsed into UMI-guided consensus sequences. With mixcr v2.1.11, UMI consensuses were aligned to TRA and TRB V and J templates and assembled into clonotypes. A clonotype was counted as expanded or contracted only if both edgeR and NoisET called the change significant, with noise models trained on biological replicates. For edgeR calls, the cutoffs were a false discovery rate-adjusted p below 0.01 and a log2 fold-change threshold of 1. As an exploratory analysis of dynamics, max-normalized trajectories of the 1000 most abundant clonotypes were examined with PCA combined with hierarchical clustering. Each responding clone was given a CD4 or CD8 phenotype based on the CD4+ and CD8+ repertoires, which had been sequenced separately. Starting from the raw public reads, TCRdb applied fastp trimming at Q25, assembled clones with MiXCR and retained in-frame beta chains. Each CDR3 protein appears once, grouped with its most common genes and DNA. What appears here as the V and J calls and clone size reflects TCRdb's work, not the paper's. The sample profile shows 250,000 to 300,000 distinct CDR3 sequences; around 8% of them were found once. The ten largest clones take up about 20% of the sample.

This clonotype has a handful of counts. The antigen this receptor binds is unknown. No qualities accompany the bases; no much larger clone lies one base away. Including the terminal cysteine and phenylalanine, the CDR3 comprises 15 residues. CDR3 DNA is the only sequence kept; it has 45 bases, read in frame from the first base. V and J are truncated by 7 bases and 4 bases respectively, leaving an intervening sequence of 19 bases. According to the germline V gene, CDR1 reads MNHEY and CDR2 reads SVGAGI. This clonotype was obtained from a young man who had mild COVID-19 (a few samples of this study predate the infection). The sample titles of this study are shuffled in the database, so cell type and time point are left out; the donor was told from shared clones. Sequenced input: PBMCs or a T cell subset sorted from them (not recorded which). Recombination connected TRBV6-5 to TRBJ2-5, and possibly TRBD2, on 6 matching bases. The CDR3 region has the sequence CASTQMAGGTETQYF. The DNA sequence follows: TGTGCCAGCACCCAGATGGCCGGGGGTACAGAGACCCAGTACTTC.